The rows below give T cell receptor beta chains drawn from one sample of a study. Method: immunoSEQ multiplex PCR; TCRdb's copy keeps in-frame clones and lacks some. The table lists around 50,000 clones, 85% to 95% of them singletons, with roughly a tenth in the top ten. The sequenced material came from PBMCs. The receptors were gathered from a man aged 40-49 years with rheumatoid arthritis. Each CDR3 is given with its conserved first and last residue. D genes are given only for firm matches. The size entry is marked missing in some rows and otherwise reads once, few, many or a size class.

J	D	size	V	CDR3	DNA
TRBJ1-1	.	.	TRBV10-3	CAISESIARAVKAFF	TGTGCCATCAGTGAGTCGATTGCCAGGGCGGTAAAAGCTTTCTTT
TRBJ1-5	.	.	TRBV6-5	CASSYRGEQPQHF	TGTGCCAGCAGTTACAGGGGGGAACAGCCCCAGCATTTT
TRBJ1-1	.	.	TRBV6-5	CASSYSDRNTEAFF	TGTGCCAGCAGTTACTCCGACAGGAACACTGAAGCTTTCTTT
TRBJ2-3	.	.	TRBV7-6	CASSLEVRSSTDTQYF	TGTGCCAGCAGCTTAGAGGTGCGGTCTAGCACAGATACGCAGTATTTT
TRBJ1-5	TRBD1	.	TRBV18	CASSPTGTGRWSNQPQHF	TGTGCCAGCTCACCGACCGGGACAGGGAGGTGGAGCAATCAGCCCCAGCATTTT
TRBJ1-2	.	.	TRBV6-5	CASGWTPYRDGYTF	TGTGCCAGCGGTTGGACGCCCTATAGGGATGGCTACACCTTC
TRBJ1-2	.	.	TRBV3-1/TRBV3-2	CASSQGRDYGYTF	TGTGCCAGCAGCCAAGGCCGGGACTATGGCTACACCTTC
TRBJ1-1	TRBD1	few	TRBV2	CASLGQGGTEAFF	TGTGCCAGCCTAGGACAGGGGGGCACTGAAGCTTTCTTT
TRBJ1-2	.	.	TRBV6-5	CASSYEGNYGYTF	TGTGCCAGCAGTTACGAGGGCAACTATGGCTACACCTTC
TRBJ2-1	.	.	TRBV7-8	CASSGRSRGGGDEQFF	TGTGCCAGCAGCGGCCGTAGTCGGGGAGGAGGGGACGAGCAGTTCTTC
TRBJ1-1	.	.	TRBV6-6	CASSLDKGWTNTEAFF	TGTGCCAGCAGTCTCGATAAGGGATGGACGAACACTGAAGCTTTCTTT
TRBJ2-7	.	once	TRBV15	CATSTFSGMPYEQYF	TGTGCCACCAGTACTTTTTCCGGGATGCCCTACGAGCAGTACTTC
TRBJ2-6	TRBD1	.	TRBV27	CASSKGTAISGANVLTF	TGTGCCAGCAGTAAGGGGACAGCGATATCTGGGGCCAACGTCCTGACTTTC